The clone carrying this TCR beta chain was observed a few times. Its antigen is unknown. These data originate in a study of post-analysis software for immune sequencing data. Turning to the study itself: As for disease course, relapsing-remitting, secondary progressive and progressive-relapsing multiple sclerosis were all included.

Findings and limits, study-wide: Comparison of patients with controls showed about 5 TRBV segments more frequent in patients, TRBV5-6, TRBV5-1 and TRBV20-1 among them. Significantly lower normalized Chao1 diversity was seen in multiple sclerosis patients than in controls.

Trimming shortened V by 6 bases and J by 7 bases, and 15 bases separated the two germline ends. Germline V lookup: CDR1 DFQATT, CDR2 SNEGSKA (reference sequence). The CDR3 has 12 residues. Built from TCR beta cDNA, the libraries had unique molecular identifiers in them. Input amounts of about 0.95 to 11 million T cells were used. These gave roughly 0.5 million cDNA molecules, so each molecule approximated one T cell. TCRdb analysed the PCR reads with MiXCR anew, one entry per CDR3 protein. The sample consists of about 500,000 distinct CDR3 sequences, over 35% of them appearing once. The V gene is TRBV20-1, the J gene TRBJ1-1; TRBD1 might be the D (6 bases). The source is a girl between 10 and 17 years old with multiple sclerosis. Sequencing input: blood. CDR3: CSANTGTGEAFF. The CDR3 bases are TGCAGTGCGAATACAGGGACGGGTGAAGCTTTCTTT.